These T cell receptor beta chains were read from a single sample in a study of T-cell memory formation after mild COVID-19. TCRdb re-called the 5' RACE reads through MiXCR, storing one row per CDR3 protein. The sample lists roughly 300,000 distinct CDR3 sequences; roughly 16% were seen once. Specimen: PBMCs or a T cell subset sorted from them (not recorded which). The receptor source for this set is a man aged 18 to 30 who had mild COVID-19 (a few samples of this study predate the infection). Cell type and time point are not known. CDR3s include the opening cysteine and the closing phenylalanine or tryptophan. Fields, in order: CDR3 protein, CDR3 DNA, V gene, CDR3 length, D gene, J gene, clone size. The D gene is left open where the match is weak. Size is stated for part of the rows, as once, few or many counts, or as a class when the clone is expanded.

CASGLERGPLDTQYF,TGTGCTAGTGGTTTGGAGAGGGGGCCTTTAGATACGCAGTATTTT,TRBV12-5,15,TRBD1,TRBJ2-3,NA
CASSSTGGWQIPSPLHF,TGTGCCAGCAGCTCGACAGGGGGCTGGCAAATTCCCTCACCCCTCCACTTT,TRBV2,17,TRBD1,TRBJ1-6,NA
CASSQNGRGGYTF,TGTGCCAGCAGCCAAAATGGGCGCGGTGGCTACACCTTC,TRBV7-3,13,NA,TRBJ1-2,once
CASSPGQYNGYTF,TGTGCCAGCAGCCCGGGACAGTACAATGGCTACACCTTC,TRBV6-2/TRBV6-3,13,TRBD1,TRBJ1-2,few
CASSISGDSNQPQHF,TGTGCCAGCAGCATTTCCGGGGATAGCAATCAGCCCCAGCATTTT,TRBV5-4,15,NA,TRBJ1-5,NA
CASSLGPSNEKLFF,TGTGCCAGCAGCTTGGGGCCTTCAAATGAAAAACTGTTTTTT,TRBV7-2,14,NA,TRBJ1-4,many
CASSLGGAGQPQHF,TGTGCCAGCAGCTTAGGGGGGGCAGGTCAGCCCCAGCATTTT,TRBV7-2,14,NA,TRBJ1-5,few
CASSDPRGHTEAFF,TGTGCCAGCAGTGACCCCCGGGGGCACACTGAAGCTTTCTTT,TRBV28,14,NA,TRBJ1-1,NA
CASSYSIGQANTEAFF,TGTGCCAGCAGTTACTCGATAGGACAGGCGAACACTGAAGCTTTCTTT,TRBV6-5,16,TRBD1,TRBJ1-1,NA
CAINSKTNTGELFF,TGTGCCATCAACTCGAAGACGAACACCGGGGAGCTGTTTTTT,TRBV10-3,14,NA,TRBJ2-2,NA
CASSRAINEKLFF,TGTGCCAGCAGCAGGGCTATCAATGAAAAACTGTTTTTT,TRBV7-2,13,NA,TRBJ1-4,NA
CASSQDRSGGGQPQHF,TGCGCCAGCAGCCAAGATCGATCTGGGGGGGGTCAGCCCCAGCATTTT,TRBV4-3,16,NA,TRBJ1-5,few
CASSLVAEGVNYGYTF,TGTGCCAGCAGCTTGGTCGCAGAAGGCGTTAACTATGGCTACACCTTC,TRBV5-6,16,NA,TRBJ1-2,few
CSVEELAGPRAGELFF,TGCAGCGTTGAAGAACTAGCGGGGCCTAGAGCCGGGGAGCTGTTTTTT,TRBV29-1,16,TRBD2,TRBJ2-2,few
CASSHGQGRFF,TGCGCCAGCAGCCACGGACAGGGGCGGTTCTTT,TRBV4-3,11,TRBD1,TRBJ1-1,NA
CASSLVGGAYGYTF,TGCGCCAGCAGCTTGGTTGGGGGCGCGTATGGCTACACCTTC,TRBV5-1,14,NA,TRBJ1-2,NA
CASSRRVTDEQYF,TGTGCCAGCAGCAGACGCGTGACAGACGAGCAGTACTTC,TRBV12-3/TRBV12-4,13,NA,TRBJ2-7,few